The rows below give T cell receptor beta chains drawn from one sample of a study of blood T cells in healthy people across ages. Each CDR3 protein gets one entry after TCRdb re-called the 5' RACE reads with MiXCR. The sample lists approximately 850,000 distinct CDR3 sequences; about three fifths were seen once. The source material was blood. These receptors all stem from a man under 40 in good health. CDR3s include the opening cysteine and the closing phenylalanine or tryptophan. Fields, in order: V gene, D gene, J gene, clone size, CDR3 protein, CDR3 DNA. A D gene is named only where the DNA matches it firmly. Some rows mark clone size as missing; the rest say once, few, many or name a class of expanded clone.

v_gene: TRBV27
d_gene: TRBD2
j_gene: TRBJ2-3
abundance: .
CDR3aa: CASRILAGGRGTQYF
CDR3nt: TGTGCCAGCAGGATACTAGCGGGGGGACGGGGTACGCAGTATTTT

v_gene: TRBV20-1
d_gene: TRBD2
j_gene: TRBJ2-7
abundance: few
CDR3aa: CSARMGLVSSEQYF
CDR3nt: TGCAGTGCTAGAATGGGACTAGTCTCGTCCGAGCAGTACTTC

v_gene: TRBV20-1
d_gene: .
j_gene: TRBJ2-5
abundance: .
CDR3aa: CSASGATTLFQETQYF
CDR3nt: TGCAGTGCCTCGGGCGCCACAACACTCTTCCAAGAGACCCAGTACTTC

v_gene: TRBV5-1
d_gene: .
j_gene: TRBJ2-5
abundance: .
CDR3aa: CASSLVAAEGETQYF
CDR3nt: TGCGCCAGCAGCTTGGTCGCAGCGGAGGGGGAGACCCAGTACTTC

v_gene: TRBV20-1
d_gene: .
j_gene: TRBJ1-5
abundance: .
CDR3aa: CSALRTGNQPQHF
CDR3nt: TGCAGTGCCCTCAGGACAGGCAATCAGCCCCAGCATTTT

v_gene: TRBV15
d_gene: .
j_gene: TRBJ1-4
abundance: .
CDR3aa: CATSRIHREGLFF
CDR3nt: TGTGCCACCAGCAGAATTCACAGGGAGGGTCTGTTTTTT

v_gene: TRBV20-1
d_gene: .
j_gene: TRBJ2-1
abundance: .
CDR3aa: CSATGHYNEQFF
CDR3nt: TGCAGTGCTACCGGGCACTACAATGAGCAGTTCTTC

v_gene: TRBV20-1
d_gene: .
j_gene: TRBJ2-3
abundance: few
CDR3aa: CSARRQPSTDTQYF
CDR3nt: TGCAGTGCTAGGAGACAGCCTAGCACAGATACGCAGTATTTT

v_gene: TRBV6-1
d_gene: .
j_gene: TRBJ1-1
abundance: .
CDR3aa: CASSEGVSATEAFF
CDR3nt: TGTGCCAGCAGTGAAGGGGTGTCGGCCACTGAAGCTTTCTTT

v_gene: TRBV6-1
d_gene: TRBD1
j_gene: TRBJ1-6
abundance: few
CDR3aa: CASFVRDRGFNGRPLHF
CDR3nt: TGTGCCAGCTTCGTGAGGGACAGGGGCTTTAATGGAAGGCCCCTCCACTTT

v_gene: TRBV20-1
d_gene: TRBD1
j_gene: TRBJ2-7
abundance: few
CDR3aa: CSARSPTGGYEQYF
CDR3nt: TGCAGTGCTAGAAGCCCTACAGGGGGCTACGAGCAGTACTTC

v_gene: TRBV7-2
d_gene: .
j_gene: TRBJ2-4
abundance: few
CDR3aa: CASSSPRAGINIQYF
CDR3nt: TGTGCCAGCAGCTCCCCGAGGGCCGGGATAAACATTCAGTACTTC

v_gene: TRBV27
d_gene: .
j_gene: TRBJ2-1
abundance: .
CDR3aa: CASSFSRPGEQFF
CDR3nt: TGTGCCAGCAGTTTCTCTCGACCGGGAGAGCAGTTCTTC

v_gene: TRBV5-8
d_gene: TRBD2
j_gene: TRBJ2-7
abundance: .
CDR3aa: CASRGGAAYEQYF
CDR3nt: TGTGCCAGCCGGGGGGGAGCGGCGTACGAGCAGTACTTC

v_gene: TRBV5-6
d_gene: TRBD2
j_gene: TRBJ2-7
abundance: .
CDR3aa: CASSLARRGAYEQYF
CDR3nt: TGTGCCAGCAGCTTGGCCCGGCGGGGGGCCTACGAGCAGTACTTC

v_gene: TRBV7-2
d_gene: TRBD2
j_gene: TRBJ2-7
abundance: few
CDR3aa: CASSWRALAGSPYEQYF
CDR3nt: TGTGCCAGCAGCTGGAGAGCTCTAGCGGGATCCCCCTACGAGCAGTACTTC

v_gene: TRBV7-9
d_gene: TRBD1
j_gene: TRBJ1-6
abundance: .
CDR3aa: CASSPLGQNNSPLHF
CDR3nt: TGTGCCAGCAGCCCACTGGGACAGAATAATTCACCCCTCCACTTT

v_gene: TRBV7-2
d_gene: TRBD2
j_gene: TRBJ2-7
abundance: few
CDR3aa: CASSREAASGSYEQYF
CDR3nt: TGTGCCAGCAGCCGAGAGGCGGCTAGCGGGAGTTACGAGCAGTACTTC

v_gene: TRBV12-3/TRBV12-4
d_gene: .
j_gene: TRBJ1-5
abundance: few
CDR3aa: CASSLRAGDQPQHF
CDR3nt: TGTGCCAGCAGTTTACGGGCAGGGGATCAGCCCCAGCATTTT

v_gene: TRBV28
d_gene: TRBD2
j_gene: TRBJ2-5
abundance: few
CDR3aa: CASRPPSGRDGEQYF
CDR3nt: TGTGCCAGCAGACCTCCTAGCGGGAGGGACGGTGAGCAGTACTTC

v_gene: TRBV3-1
d_gene: .
j_gene: TRBJ1-2
abundance: .
CDR3aa: CASSQGDRARFYGYTF
CDR3nt: TGTGCCAGCAGCCAAGGAGACCGGGCCCGTTTTTATGGCTACACCTTC

v_gene: TRBV4-2
d_gene: TRBD1
j_gene: TRBJ1-2
abundance: .
CDR3aa: CASSPRTGGNYGYTF
CDR3nt: TGTGCCAGCAGTCCTCGGACAGGAGGAAACTATGGCTACACCTTC

v_gene: TRBV24-1
d_gene: .
j_gene: TRBJ2-6
abundance: .
CDR3aa: CATSDPESQISGANALTF
CDR3nt: TGTGCCACCAGTGATCCCGAGTCCCAGATTTCTGGGGCCAACGCCCTGACTTTC

v_gene: TRBV6-5
d_gene: TRBD1
j_gene: TRBJ1-5
abundance: .
CDR3aa: CASSSGTGKSFNQPQHF
CDR3nt: TGTGCCAGCAGTTCCGGGACAGGGAAGAGTTTCAATCAGCCCCAGCATTTT

v_gene: TRBV5-1
d_gene: .
j_gene: TRBJ2-1
abundance: .
CDR3aa: CASSPRGLGNEQFF
CDR3nt: TGCGCCAGCAGCCCCAGGGGACTGGGAAATGAGCAGTTCTTC

v_gene: TRBV12-3/TRBV12-4
d_gene: TRBD2
j_gene: TRBJ2-1
abundance: few
CDR3aa: CASSLARGLAGEQFF
CDR3nt: TGTGCCAGCAGTTTAGCGCGAGGACTAGCGGGTGAGCAGTTCTTC

v_gene: TRBV25-1
d_gene: TRBD1
j_gene: TRBJ2-7
abundance: .
CDR3aa: CASSELGTGKPYEQYF
CDR3nt: TGTGCCAGCAGTGAATTGGGGACAGGTAAACCCTACGAGCAGTACTTC

v_gene: TRBV10-3
d_gene: TRBD2
j_gene: TRBJ2-7
abundance: .
CDR3aa: CAISVKREVHEQYF
CDR3nt: TGTGCCATCAGTGTCAAGCGGGAGGTTCACGAGCAGTACTTC

v_gene: TRBV6-5
d_gene: TRBD1
j_gene: TRBJ2-5
abundance: .
CDR3aa: CASRDRGFQETQNF
CDR3nt: TGTGCCAGCAGAGACAGGGGCTTCCAAGAGACCCAGAACTTC

v_gene: TRBV20-1
d_gene: TRBD1
j_gene: TRBJ2-7
abundance: .
CDR3aa: CSGGGDPHRDRDNEQYF
CDR3nt: TGCAGTGGAGGGGGAGACCCGCACCGGGACAGGGACAACGAGCAGTACTTC